This TCR beta chain was identified in a study of T-cell reconstitution after alpha-beta-depleted transplantation in children. This clonotype has only one observation. Its specificity is unknown. Study-level points and caveats: Where some patients showed high TCRbeta diversity at day 60, it came from recipient T cells and thymic progenitors that had survived. Expanded clones from the graft, numbering several hundred, reportedly supplied alpha-beta T cells about two months after transplant.

Unique molecular identifiers were incorporated when the TCRbeta library was constructed. MiXCR, run by TCRdb on the PCR reads, gives a single entry per CDR3 protein. The data contain 200,000 to 250,000 distinct CDR3 sequences, about 25% of them singletons. Germline CDR1 reads SGHVS; CDR2 reads FQNEAQ. Deletions cut 2 bases from V and 3 bases from J, with 17 bases between. The CDR3 is 17 amino acids. The receptor was isolated from a girl aged 2 to 10 with Fanconi anemia, due to receive a stem cell transplant. The specimen was PBMCs, collected before TCRalphabeta/CD19-depleted stem cell transplant. V is TRBV7-8 and J is TRBJ2-4; unclear D gene. As DNA, the CDR3 is TGTGCCAGCAGCTTAAGGGTGGCCTCGCCGGTCAAAAACATTCAGTACTTC. As protein: CASSLRVASPVKNIQYF.